The clone carrying this T cell receptor (beta chain) was detected only a few times. Its cognate antigen is unknown. Unsorted whole blood yielded the blood RNA, and germline DNA was also extracted. Chronic HBV infection, untreated so far, was present in the patients. This sample stems from a study of tumor-infiltrating lymphocytes in primary liver carcinoma. Overall study: Aged between 30 and 69 years, the patients were men and women. Overall study results and limits: In tumor-adjacent and tumor-blood pairs, overlap was lower than in tumor region pairs.

Germline V gene lookup returns CDR1 LGHNT and CDR2 FRNRAP. The V end was cut by 0 bases, the J end by 3 bases, with 19 bases between. The CDR3 spans 18 residues. A primer matching the constant region was used to make TCR beta cDNA from 500 ng of total RNA. For TCR beta, libraries were produced by three nested multiplex PCR rounds using slightly modified ARM-PCR. A C-beta reverse primer and TRBV1-TRBV30 forward primers served in each of the first two PCR rounds, at about 10 cycles apiece. TCRdb fed the multiplex PCR reads into MiXCR, producing one record per CDR3 protein. The sample contains about 310,000 distinct CDR3 sequences, 58% of which appear only once.

The source of this sequence is a woman under 40 with primary liver carcinoma and hepatitis B virus infection. V gene TRBV12-5 combines with J gene TRBJ2-3; possible D gene TRBD2, 7 bases. Sequenced material: peripheral blood. CDR3 coding DNA: TGTGCTAGTGGTTTGGTGCCCGTGGGGGGGGCTAGAACAGATACGCAGTATTTT. Translation gives CASGLVPVGGARTDTQYF.